A single sample gave rise to the 17 T cell receptor beta chains below, sequenced in a study of T and B cells in COVID-19 patients. BIOMED2 TRB-A/B primer pools were used in multiplex TRB PCR. TCRdb analysed the multiplex PCR reads with MiXCR anew, one entry per CDR3 protein. The sample lists several thousand distinct CDR3 sequences, 25% to 35% occurring once. From blood, roughly 240-550 ng of genomic DNA served as TRB template. Sample: blood. These receptor sequences come from a human donor with active COVID-19. The donor label of this sample is uncertain.

This chain joins TRBV14 and TRBJ1-4; TRBD1 agrees at 7 bases. The V and J ends lost 4 bases and 5 bases, in that order; junction bases with no gene match: 7. Germline V gives CDR1 SGHDN, CDR2 FVKESK. This CDR3 comprises 15 residues. The CDR3 coding sequence is TGTGCCAGCAGCCCGATGACAGGGCCAAATGAAAAACTGTTTTTT. Its protein product is CASSPMTGPNEKLFF.

V usage is TRBV7-6 and J usage is TRBJ2-7; 13 bases fit TRBD2. The CDR3 is 17 amino acids. Germline trimming cut 0 bases from V and 4 bases from J; bases unmatched to any gene: 6. Germline V gene lookup returns CDR1 SGHVS and CDR2 FNYEAQ. The CDR3 bases are TGTGCCAGCAGCTTAGCGCCGGGGACTAGCGGGATGTACGAGCAGTACTTC. This gives the protein CASSLAPGTSGMYEQYF.

This clonotype showed up just once. The chain employs TRBV19 and TRBJ2-5, with a weak D call TRBD2 (7 bases). The CDR3 contains 14 residues. V shed 8 bases and J shed 5 bases, with 18 bases lying between them. Germline V gives CDR1 LNHDA, CDR2 SQIVND (reference sequence). Written as DNA, the CDR3 is TGTGCCAGTCGCATGGGGGGGGCCGGCGAGACCCAGTACTTC. It is translated as CASRMGGAGETQYF.

By its share, this clonotype is medium-sized. The chain recombines TRBV19 with TRBJ2-2; no firm D call. Germline V gene data show CDR1 as LNHDA and CDR2 as SQIVND (reference sequence). Trimming left V 3 bases short and J 4 bases short, with 6 bases between. The CDR3 runs to 13 residues. The CDR3 sequence is CASSMGVTGELFF. The CDR3 region has the DNA TGTGCCAGTAGTATGGGTGTCACCGGGGAGCTGTTTTTT. Full variable domain (missing parts from reference TRBV19 and TRBJ2-2): DGGITQSPKYLFRKEGQNVTLSCEQNLNHDAMYWYRQDPGQGLRLIYYSQIVNDFQKGDIAEGYSVSREKKESFPLTVTSAQKNPTAFYLCASSMGVTGELFFGEGSRLTVL.

This clonotype is a singleton in its sample. This may be a read error: a much more frequent sequence differs by one nucleotide. The chain is built from TRBV6-6 and TRBJ2-7, with 8 nucleotides matching TRBD1. The CDR3 is 15 amino acids. Losses at the gene ends were 10 bases for V and 5 bases for J; bases not matched to a gene: 16. The germline gives CDR1 MNHNY, CDR2 SVGAGI (reference sequence). The DNA for the CDR3 is TGTGCCATCAGATCCCAGGACAGGGCGGAAAACGAGCAGTACTTC. Protein: CAIRSQDRAENEQYF.

This clonotype is classed as medium-sized. This rearrangement joins TRBV11-1 to TRBJ2-7; D unclear. Germline CDR1 reads SGHAT; CDR2 reads FQDESV (reference sequence). V was cut by 2 bases and J by 3 bases, with 11 bases left in between. The CDR3 is made up of 14 amino acids. The CDR3: CASSLLGNSYEQYF. In DNA form, the CDR3 reads TGTGCCAGCAGCTTACTAGGTAACAGCTACGAGCAGTACTTC.

The chain joins TRBV5-4 to TRBJ2-7; D not resolved. The germline gives CDR1 SGHNT, CDR2 YYREEE (reference sequence). The CDR3 loop spans 13 amino acids. V was trimmed by 4 bases and J by 6 bases, leaving 14 bases between them. CDR3 sequence: CASSRPDAGEQYF. CDR3 nucleotides: TGTGCCAGCAGCCGACCGGACGCAGGCGAGCAGTACTTC.

Concerning this clonotype itself: This may stem from a read error, because a much larger clone lies one nucleotide away. This chain links TRBV5-1 with TRBJ2-3; 9 nucleotides match TRBD2. CDR1 and CDR2 from the germline V gene are SGHRS and YFSETQ. CDR3 size: 16 residues. CDR3 coding DNA: TGTGCCAGCAGCTTGGCGGGCGGGAGGGGCGCAGATACGCAGTATTTT. This gives the protein CASSLAGGRGADTQYF.

This CDR3 reads CASSSPRTSGKKDTQYF. In nucleotides, the CDR3 is TGTGCCAGCAGTTCCCCACGGACTAGCGGGAAAAAAGATACGCAGTATTTT. This rearrangement joins TRBV6-5 to TRBJ2-3; 12 positions match TRBD2. CDR1 is MNHEY and CDR2 is SVGAGI in the germline V gene. The ends lost 4 bases at V and 5 bases at J; junction bases unmatched: 10. The CDR3 runs 17 residues.

By proportion, this clonotype is medium-sized. The rearrangement joins TRBV5-6 to TRBJ1-5, with 8 bases lining up with TRBD1. V dropped 5 bases and J dropped 7; count of bases not matched to a gene: 8. There are 14 residues in the CDR3. CDR1 and CDR2 (germline): SGHDT, YYEEEE. CDR3 nucleotides: TGTGCCAGCAGTTGGCAGGGGGCTGGGCAGCCCCAGCATTTT. It is translated as CASSWQGAGQPQHF. Complete variable domain (other parts from reference TRBV5-6 and TRBJ1-5): DAGVTQSPTHLIKTRGQQVTLRCSPKSGHDTVSWYQQALGQGPQFIFQYYEEEERQRGNFPDRFSGHQFPNYSSELNVNALLLGDSALYLCASSWQGAGQPQHFGDGTRLSIL.

As to this clonotype: A read error may be the cause here, since a much bigger clone is one base away. The chain uses TRBV7-9 and TRBJ2-7; 8 nucleotides match TRBD2. Germline CDR1 SEHNR, CDR2 FQNEAQ (reference sequence). The CDR3 spans 14 residues. The CDR3 nucleotides are TGTGCCACCAGCAGAGTACTAGCGGCCTACGAGCAGTACTTC. Its translation: CATSRVLAAYEQYF.

The V call is TRBV6-2 or TRBV6-3, the J call TRBJ1-5; perhaps TRBD1 as D (5 bases). The length of the CDR3 is 12 residues. Germline values: CDR1 MNHEY, CDR2 SVGEGT. Trimming took 6 bases from V and 5 from J, leaving 8 bases between them. CDR3 sequence (DNA): TGTGCCAGCAGGAAACAGGATCAGCCCCAGCATTTT. This encodes CASRKQDQPQHF.

This clonotype counts as medium-sized. The rearrangement links TRBV27 to TRBJ2-2; TRBD1 agrees at 7 bases. J gave up 4 bases and V 3 bases, and 2 bases lay outside the gene matches. This CDR3 has 14 amino acids. CDR1 is MNHEY, CDR2 SMNVEV, per germline (reference sequence). CDR3 DNA sequence: TGTGCCAGCAGTTTCAGGGGGAGCACCGGGGAGCTGTTTTTT. Its translation is CASSFRGSTGELFF.

The V call is TRBV11-3, the J call TRBJ2-3; no clear D. V lost 1 base and J 6 bases, leaving 5 bases between the germline ends. CDR1 is SGHNT, CDR2 YENEEA, per germline. The CDR3 covers 12 residues. The CDR3 sequence is CASSLASDTQYF. CDR3 DNA sequence: TGTGCCAGCAGCTTAGCAAGTGATACGCAGTATTTT.

The chain recombines TRBV6-5 with TRBJ1-2; 8 bases match TRBD1. In germline, CDR1 is MNHEY, CDR2 SVGAGI. V shed 4 bases, J shed 6 bases, and the junction held 10 bases outside the gene matches. This CDR3 spans 15 amino acids. CDR3 protein: CASSSPPTGGDGYTF. The CDR3 nucleotides read TGTGCCAGCAGTTCGCCGCCAACAGGGGGGGATGGCTACACCTTC.

The chain links TRBV14 to TRBJ1-1; tentative D call: TRBD1 (6 bases). Germline V lookup: CDR1 SGHDN, CDR2 FVKESK. V was clipped by 4 bases and J by 1 base, with 16 bases between them. This CDR3 has 16 residues. The CDR3 region has the DNA TGTGCCAGCAGCCGAGGGTATACAGGGACGAACACTGAAGCTTTCTTT. Translating gives CASSRGYTGTNTEAFF.

This clonotype was detected a few times. The chain uses TRBV7-3 and TRBJ2-2; the D gene is possibly TRBD1 (6 bases). This CDR3 is built from 18 residues. In germline, CDR1 is SGHTA, CDR2 FQGTGA. V was trimmed by 1 base and J by 5 bases, leaving 20 bases between them. CDR3: CASSLRGHGWGQTGELFF. As DNA, the CDR3 is TGTGCCAGCAGCTTAAGGGGACATGGTTGGGGGCAAACCGGGGAGCTGTTTTTT.